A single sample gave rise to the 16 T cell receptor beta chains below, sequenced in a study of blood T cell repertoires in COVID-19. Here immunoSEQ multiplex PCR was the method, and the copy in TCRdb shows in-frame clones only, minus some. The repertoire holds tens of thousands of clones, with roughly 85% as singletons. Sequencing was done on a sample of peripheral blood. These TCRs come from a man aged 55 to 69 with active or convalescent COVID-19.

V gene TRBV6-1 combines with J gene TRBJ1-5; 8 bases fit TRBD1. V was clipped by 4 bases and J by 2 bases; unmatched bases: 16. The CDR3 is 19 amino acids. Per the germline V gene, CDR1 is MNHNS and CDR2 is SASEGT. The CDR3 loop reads CASSARTGFEVLGNQPQHF. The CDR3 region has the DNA TGTGCCAGCAGTGCACGGACAGGGTTTGAGGTATTGGGCAATCAGCCCCAGCATTTT.

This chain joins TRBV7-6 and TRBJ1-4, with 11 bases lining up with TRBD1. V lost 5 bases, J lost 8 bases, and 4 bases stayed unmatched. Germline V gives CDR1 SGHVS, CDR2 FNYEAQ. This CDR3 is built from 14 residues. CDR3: CASSGGTGGEKLFF. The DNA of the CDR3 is TGTGCCAGCAGCGGAGGGACAGGGGGGGAAAAACTGTTTTTT.

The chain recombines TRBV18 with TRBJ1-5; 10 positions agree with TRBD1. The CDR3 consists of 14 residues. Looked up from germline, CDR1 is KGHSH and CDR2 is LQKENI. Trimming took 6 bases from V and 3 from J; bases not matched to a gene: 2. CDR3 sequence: CASSGQGVNQPQHF. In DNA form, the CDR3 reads TGTGCCAGCTCCGGACAGGGGGTCAATCAGCCCCAGCATTTT.

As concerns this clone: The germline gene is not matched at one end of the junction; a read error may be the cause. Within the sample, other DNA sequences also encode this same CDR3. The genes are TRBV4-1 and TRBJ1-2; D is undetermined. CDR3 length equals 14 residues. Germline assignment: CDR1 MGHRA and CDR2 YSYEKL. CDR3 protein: CASSQAQSHYGYTF. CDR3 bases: TGCGCCAGCAGCCAGGCCCAGTCACACTACGGCTACACCTTC.

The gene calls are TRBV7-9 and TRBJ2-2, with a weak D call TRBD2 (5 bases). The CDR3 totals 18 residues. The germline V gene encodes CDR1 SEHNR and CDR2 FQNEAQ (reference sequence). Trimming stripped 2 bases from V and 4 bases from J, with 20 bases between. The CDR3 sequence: CASSLRAAGSRGTGELFF. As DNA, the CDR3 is TGTGCCAGCAGCTTACGGGCGGCGGGCAGTCGAGGCACCGGGGAGCTGTTTTTT.

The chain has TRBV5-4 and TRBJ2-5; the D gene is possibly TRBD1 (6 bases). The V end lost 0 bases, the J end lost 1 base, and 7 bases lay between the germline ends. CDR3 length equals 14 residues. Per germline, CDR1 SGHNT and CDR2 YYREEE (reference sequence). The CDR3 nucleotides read TGTGCCAGCAGCTTGGGGACAGTCCAAGAGACCCAGTACTTC. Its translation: CASSLGTVQETQYF.

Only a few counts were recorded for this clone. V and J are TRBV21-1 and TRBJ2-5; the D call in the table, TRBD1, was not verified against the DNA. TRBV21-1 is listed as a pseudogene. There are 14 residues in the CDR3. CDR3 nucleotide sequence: TGTGCCAGCAGCAAAGCCGGTCAGGTTGAGACCCAGTACTTC. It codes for CASSKAGQVETQYF.

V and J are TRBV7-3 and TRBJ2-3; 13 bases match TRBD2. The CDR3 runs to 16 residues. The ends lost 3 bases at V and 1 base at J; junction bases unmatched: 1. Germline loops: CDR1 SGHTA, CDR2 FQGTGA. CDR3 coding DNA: TGTGCCAGCAGCTTCGGGACTAGCGGGGGCACAGATACGCAGTATTTT. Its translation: CASSFGTSGGTDTQYF. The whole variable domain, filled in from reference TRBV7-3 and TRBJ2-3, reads GAGVSQTPSNKVTEKGKYVELRCDPISGHTALYWYRQSLGQGPEFLIYFQGTGAADDSGLPNDRFFAVRPEGSVSTLKIQRTERGDSAVYLCASSFGTSGGTDTQYFGPGTRLTVL.

CDR3: CASSAWETDQPQHF. For the CDR3, the DNA is TGTGCCAGCAGCGCCTGGGAGACGGATCAGCCCCAGCATTTT. The rearrangement joins TRBV5-5 to TRBJ1-5; D remains ambiguous. Germline V gives CDR1 SGHKS, CDR2 YYEKEE (reference sequence). This CDR3 contains 14 residues. V lost 4 bases and J 5 bases, leaving 13 bases between the germline ends.

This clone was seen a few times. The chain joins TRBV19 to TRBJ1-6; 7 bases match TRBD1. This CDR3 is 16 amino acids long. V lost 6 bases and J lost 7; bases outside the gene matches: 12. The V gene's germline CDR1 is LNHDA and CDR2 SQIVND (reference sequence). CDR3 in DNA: TGTGCCAGTAGGATCAGCCGGGACAGACAAAATTCACCCCTCCACTTT. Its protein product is CASRISRDRQNSPLHF.

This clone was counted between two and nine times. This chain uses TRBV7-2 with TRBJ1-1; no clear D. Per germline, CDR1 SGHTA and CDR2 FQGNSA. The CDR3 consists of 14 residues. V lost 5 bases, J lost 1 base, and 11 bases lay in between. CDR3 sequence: CASSLELENTEAFF. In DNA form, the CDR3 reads TGTGCCAGCAGCCTAGAACTAGAGAACACTGAAGCTTTCTTT.

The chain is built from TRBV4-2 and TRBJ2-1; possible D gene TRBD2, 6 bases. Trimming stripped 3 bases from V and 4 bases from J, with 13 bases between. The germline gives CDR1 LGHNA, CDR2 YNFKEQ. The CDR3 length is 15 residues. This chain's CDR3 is CASSHEVAVYNEQFF. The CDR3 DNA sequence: TGTGCCAGCAGCCACGAAGTAGCGGTTTACAATGAGCAGTTCTTC.

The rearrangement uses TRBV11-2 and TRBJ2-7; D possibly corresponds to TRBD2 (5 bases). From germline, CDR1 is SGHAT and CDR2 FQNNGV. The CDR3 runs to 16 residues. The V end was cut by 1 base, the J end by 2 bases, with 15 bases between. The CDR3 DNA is TGTGCCAGCAGCTTAGGCTCCCCGGAGGTTCCCTACGAGCAGTACTTC. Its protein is CASSLGSPEVPYEQYF.

Here the CDR3 reads CASTRSGVWAGANVLTF. The CDR3 nucleotides read TGTGCCAGCACAAGGTCCGGGGTTTGGGCTGGGGCCAACGTCCTGACTTTC. The J gene is TRBJ2-6, the V gene TRBV18, with a tentative D call TRBD2 (5 bases). The germline V and J ends were trimmed by 8 bases and 2 bases, with 19 bases remaining between them. This CDR3 region has 17 residues. CDR1 KGHSH and CDR2 LQKENI come from the germline V gene.

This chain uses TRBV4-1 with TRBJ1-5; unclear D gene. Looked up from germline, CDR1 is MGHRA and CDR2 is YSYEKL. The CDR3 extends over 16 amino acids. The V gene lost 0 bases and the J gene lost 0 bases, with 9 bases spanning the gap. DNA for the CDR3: TGCGCCAGCAGCCAAGACAACAGTTATAGCAATCAGCCCCAGCATTTT. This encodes CASSQDNSYSNQPQHF.

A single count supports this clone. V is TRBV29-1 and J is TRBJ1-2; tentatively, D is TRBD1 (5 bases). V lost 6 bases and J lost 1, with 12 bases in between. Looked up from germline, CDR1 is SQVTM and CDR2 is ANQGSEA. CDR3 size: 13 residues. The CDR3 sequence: CSVPTGVNYGYTF. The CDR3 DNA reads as TGCAGCGTCCCCACGGGGGTTAACTATGGCTACACCTTC.